This entry features one T cell receptor beta chain sequence. Making TCR cDNA involved 5'RACE template switching, which added UMIs and a universal primer site. MiXCR, applied by TCRdb to the 5' RACE reads, yields one record per CDR3 protein. This sample yields a few hundred thousand distinct CDR3 sequences, of which over 15% are seen a single time; 15% to 20% belongs to the top ten. The record originates from a study of T cells after yellow fever vaccination. CDR3 length: 17 residues. Trimming took off 4 bases at V and 0 bases at J, with 16 bases between the two ends. Germline CDR1 reads MNHEY; CDR2 reads SVGAGI.

The chain is built from TRBV6-5 and TRBJ2-1, with D perhaps assigned TRBD1 or TRBD2 (7 bases each). The receptor was derived from a man younger than 35 who received the YFV17D yellow fever vaccine. Sequenced here: PBMCs, sampled before the yellow fever booster vaccination. CDR3 residues: CASSWGGGLSSYNEQFF. CDR3 DNA sequence: TGTGCCAGCAGTTGGGGAGGGGGCCTTAGCTCCTACAATGAGCAGTTCTTC.